One sample yielded the 12 T cell receptor beta chains listed below, sequenced in a study of graft-versus-host responses after intestinal transplantation. Clones were read by immunoSEQ multiplex PCR, and TCRdb kept only the in-frame ones, dropping some. The repertoire has approximately 90,000 clones, 80% to 95% of them found once; the top ten carry about 8%. These receptors have no known antigen. Source: unstimulated CD8+ T cells sorted from spleen or lymph node cells, taken before transplant. The receptors were sampled from a human donor who was the organ donor for an intestinal transplant.

In its sample, this clone was seen once. The CDR3 region has the DNA TGTGCCAGCAGCTTAGACGTCGGGGACTATTCACCCCTCCACTTT. Residues: CASSLDVGDYSPLHF. The chain combines TRBV7-9 with TRBJ1-6; tentatively, D is TRBD1 (5 bases). The germline CDR1 and CDR2 sequences are SEHNR and FQNEAQ (reference sequence). The CDR3 covers 15 residues. With 1 base removed from V and 8 bases from J, the gap between germline ends came to 12 bases.

This sequence joins TRBV28 and TRBJ2-2, with 10 bases that match TRBD2. The CDR3 consists of 15 residues. The junction had 2 bases not matched to a gene; V was cut back by 3 bases and J by 4 bases. Germline assignment: CDR1 MDHEN and CDR2 SYDVKM. The CDR3 region has the DNA TGTGCCAGCAGTTTCCGACTAGCGGGCACCGGGGAGCTGTTTTTT. Translating it yields CASSFRLAGTGELFF.

The genes are TRBV11-2 and TRBJ2-1; 9 nucleotides align to TRBD2. With V trimmed by 5 bases and J by 3 bases, 8 bases remained unmatched. Germline lookup yields CDR1 SGHAT and CDR2 FQNNGV. The CDR3 totals 16 residues. The CDR3 spells CASSRASGEFYNEQFF. CDR3 nucleotides: TGTGCCAGCAGCCGGGCTAGCGGGGAGTTCTACAATGAGCAGTTCTTC.

The chain recombines TRBV7-6 with TRBJ1-1; 8 bases line up with TRBD1. The ends lost 5 bases at V and 4 bases at J; junction bases unmatched: 3. Germline CDR1 is SGHVS and CDR2 is FNYEAQ. CDR3 size: 13 residues. CDR3 coding DNA: TGTGCCAGCAGCCCAACAGGGGGCACTGAAGCTTTCTTT. As protein: CASSPTGGTEAFF.

J is TRBJ1-2 and V is TRBV13, with 7 bases matching TRBD1. The CDR3 spans 14 residues. V gave up 5 bases and J gave up 4 bases; unmatched junction bases: 7. Per germline, CDR1 PRHDT and CDR2 FYEKMQ (reference sequence). DNA of the CDR3: TGTGCCAGCAGCCGCCGGGACAGTATCTATGGCTACACCTTC. Amino acids: CASSRRDSIYGYTF.

The V and J genes are TRBV5-1 and TRBJ1-2; tentatively, D is TRBD1 (5 bases). CDR3 length: 14 amino acids. Trimming removed 0 bases from V and 8 bases from J, with 14 bases in between. From germline, CDR1 is SGHRS and CDR2 YFSETQ. CDR3 in DNA: TGCGCCAGCAGCTTGGTTGGGGCCCTCGAGGGCTACACCTTC. It specifies CASSLVGALEGYTF.

The chain employs TRBV4-1 and TRBJ2-1; D is possibly TRBD2 (5 bases). Germline V gives CDR1 MGHRA, CDR2 YSYEKL. This CDR3 is built from 17 residues. The ends were cut back, 3 bases at V and 7 bases at J, with 22 bases in the middle. CDR3 bases: TGCGCCAGCAGCCACCAAATGGAAGGACTGTTTGGGAATGAGCAGTTCTTC. It yields the protein CASSHQMEGLFGNEQFF.

This chain connects TRBV5-4 to TRBJ2-1; no clear D gene. Germline assignment: CDR1 SGHNT and CDR2 YYREEE (reference sequence). The CDR3 covers 14 residues. Trimming shortened V by 0 bases and J by 7 bases, and 11 bases separated the two germline ends. The CDR3: CASSLEQPGNEQFF. CDR3 nucleotide sequence: TGTGCCAGCAGCTTGGAACAGCCCGGTAATGAGCAGTTCTTC.

This chain uses TRBV19 with TRBJ2-2; D unclear. The V gene lost 2 bases and the J gene lost 4 bases, with 5 bases spanning the gap. Germline CDR1 reads LNHDA; CDR2 reads SQIVND (reference sequence). The CDR3 sequence is 13 residues long. The CDR3 DNA reads as TGTGCCAGTAGTATACTTCGCACCGGGGAGCTGTTTTTT. This encodes CASSILRTGELFF.

The chain joins TRBV4-1 to TRBJ2-1; the match to TRBD1 covers 8 bases. CDR3 size: 14 residues. J lost 8 bases, V lost 6 bases, and 9 bases had no gene match. CDR1 is MGHRA, CDR2 YSYEKL, per germline. This chain's CDR3 is CASSARGRTDEQFF. Written as DNA, the CDR3 is TGCGCCAGCAGTGCCAGGGGGCGAACGGATGAGCAGTTCTTC.

The rearrangement uses TRBV27 and TRBJ1-1; 10 bases are shared with TRBD1. After removal of 2 bases from V and 3 bases from J, the junction contained 18 bases not matched to a gene. The germline V gene has CDR1 MNHEY and CDR2 SMNVEV (reference sequence). CDR3 length: 20 amino acids. CDR3 nucleotides: TGTGCCAGCAGTTTAACCCCTATCCCGACAGGGGGCGCCGGGGACACTGAAGCTTTCTTT. Translated: CASSLTPIPTGGAGDTEAFF.

In DNA, the CDR3 is TGCAGCGTCGCCGGGACAAAAAAGTACCAAGAGACCCAGTACTTC. Translating gives CSVAGTKKYQETQYF. The chain has TRBV29-1 and TRBJ2-5; tentatively, D is TRBD1 (6 bases). The germline V gene has CDR1 SQVTM and CDR2 ANQGSEA. The CDR3 has 15 amino acids. Trimming shortened V by 6 bases and J by 0 bases, and 17 bases separated the two germline ends. Using reference TRBV29-1 and TRBJ2-5 for the parts outside the CDR3, the full variable domain is SAVISQKPSRDICQRGTSLTIQCQVDSQVTMMFWYRQQPGQSLTLIATANQGSEATYESGFVIDKFPISRPNLTFSTLTVSNMSPEDSSIYLCSVAGTKKYQETQYFGPGTRLLVL.